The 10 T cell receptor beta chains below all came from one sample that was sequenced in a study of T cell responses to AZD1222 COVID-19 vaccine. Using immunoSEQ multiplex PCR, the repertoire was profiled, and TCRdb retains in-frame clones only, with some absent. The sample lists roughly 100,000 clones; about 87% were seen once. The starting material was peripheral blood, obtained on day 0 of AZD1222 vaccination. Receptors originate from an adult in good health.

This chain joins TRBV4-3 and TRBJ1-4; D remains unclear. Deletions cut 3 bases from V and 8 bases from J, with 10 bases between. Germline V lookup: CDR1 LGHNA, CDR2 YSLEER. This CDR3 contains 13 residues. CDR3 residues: CASSQGGREKLFF. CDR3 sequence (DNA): TGCGCCAGCAGCCAGGGCGGTAGGGAAAAACTGTTTTTT.

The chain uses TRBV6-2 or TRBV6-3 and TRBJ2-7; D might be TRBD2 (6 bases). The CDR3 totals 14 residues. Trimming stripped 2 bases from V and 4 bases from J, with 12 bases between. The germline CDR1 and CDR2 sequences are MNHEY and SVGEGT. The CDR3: CASSYGLSGYEQYF. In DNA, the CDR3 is TGTGCCAGCAGTTACGGCCTTAGCGGATACGAGCAGTACTTC.

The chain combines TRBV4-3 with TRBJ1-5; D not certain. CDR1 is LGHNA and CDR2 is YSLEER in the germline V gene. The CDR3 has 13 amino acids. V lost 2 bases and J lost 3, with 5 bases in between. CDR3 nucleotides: TGCGCCAGCAGCCAACAGTACAATCAGCCCCAGCATTTT. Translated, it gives CASSQQYNQPQHF.

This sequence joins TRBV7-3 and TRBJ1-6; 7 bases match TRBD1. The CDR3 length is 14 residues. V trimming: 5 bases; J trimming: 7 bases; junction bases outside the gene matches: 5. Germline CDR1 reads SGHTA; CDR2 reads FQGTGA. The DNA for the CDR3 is TGTGCCAGCAGCATGGGACAGCTAAATTCACCCCTCCACTTT. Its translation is CASSMGQLNSPLHF.

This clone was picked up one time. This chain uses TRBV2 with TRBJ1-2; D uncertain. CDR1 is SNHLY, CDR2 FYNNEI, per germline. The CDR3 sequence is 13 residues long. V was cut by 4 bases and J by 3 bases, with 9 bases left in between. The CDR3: CASSALGYYGYTF. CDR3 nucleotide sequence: TGTGCCAGCAGTGCGCTTGGGTACTATGGCTACACCTTC. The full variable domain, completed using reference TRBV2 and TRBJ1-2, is EPEVTQTPSHQVTQMGQEVILRCVPISNHLYFYWYRQILGQKVEFLVSFYNNEISEKSEIFDDQFSVERPDGSNFTLKIRSTKLEDSAMYFCASSALGYYGYTFGSGTRLTVV.

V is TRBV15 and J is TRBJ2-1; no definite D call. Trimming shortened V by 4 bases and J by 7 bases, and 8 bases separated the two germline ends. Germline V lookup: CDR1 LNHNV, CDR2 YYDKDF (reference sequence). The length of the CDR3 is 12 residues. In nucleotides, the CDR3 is TGTGCCACCAGCATCCTTGGGAATGAGCAGTTCTTC. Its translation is CATSILGNEQFF.

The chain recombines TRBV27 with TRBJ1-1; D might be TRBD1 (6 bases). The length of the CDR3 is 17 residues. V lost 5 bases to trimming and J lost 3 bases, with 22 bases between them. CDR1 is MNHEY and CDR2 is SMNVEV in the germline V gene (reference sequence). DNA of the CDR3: TGTGCCAGCAGTCGGACAGACACTACCTACGGCCACACTGAAGCTTTCTTT. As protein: CASSRTDTTYGHTEAFF.

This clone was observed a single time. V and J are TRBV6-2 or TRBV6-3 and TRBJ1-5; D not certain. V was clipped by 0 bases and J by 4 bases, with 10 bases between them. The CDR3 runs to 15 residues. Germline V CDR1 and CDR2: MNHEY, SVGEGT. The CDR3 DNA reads TGTGCCAGCAGTTACTCGGCAGGTAGGAATCAGCCCCAGCATTTT. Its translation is CASSYSAGRNQPQHF.

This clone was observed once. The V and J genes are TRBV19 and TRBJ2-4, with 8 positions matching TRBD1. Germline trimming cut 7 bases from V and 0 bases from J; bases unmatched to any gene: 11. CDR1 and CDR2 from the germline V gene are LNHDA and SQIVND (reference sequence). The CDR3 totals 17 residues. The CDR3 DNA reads TGTGCCAGTACCACTTTGGGACAGGTCGGAGCCAAAAACATTCAGTACTTC. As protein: CASTTLGQVGAKNIQYF.

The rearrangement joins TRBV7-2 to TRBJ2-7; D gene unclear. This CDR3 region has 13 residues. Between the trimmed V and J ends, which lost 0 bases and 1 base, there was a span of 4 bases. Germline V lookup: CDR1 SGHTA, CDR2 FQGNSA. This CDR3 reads CASSLALSYEQYF. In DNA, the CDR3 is TGTGCCAGCAGCTTAGCTCTATCCTACGAGCAGTACTTC.